A selection of T cell receptor beta chains follows, all from one sample in a study of T cells in localized non-small cell lung cancer. Repertoires were generated with immunoSEQ multiplex PCR, while TCRdb's copy carries only in-frame clones and drops some. The profile shows about 18,000 clones, roughly four fifths of them singletons. Source: peripheral blood, taken before any cancer treatment. These receptor sequences come from a female donor of 60 years or more with stage I lung adenocarcinoma. Each CDR3 is given with its conserved first and last residue. The D gene is left open where the match is weak. Clone size is stated in some rows and not others, as once, few, many or a class when expanded.

clone_size j_call v_call d_call cdr3_nt cdr3_aa
- TRBJ1-1 TRBV7-9 - TGTGCCAGCAGCTTAGCCAGACCGAACACTGAAGCTTTCTTT CASSLARPNTEAFF
- TRBJ1-2 TRBV2 - TGTGCCAGCAGTTGGGCAGAAGGTTATGGCTACACCTTC CASSWAEGYGYTF
- TRBJ1-5 TRBV21-1 - TGTGCCAGCAGCAAATCGGAGGCACCCTATAGCAATCAGCCCCAGCATTTT CASSKSEAPYSNQPQHF
- TRBJ1-1 TRBV19 - TGTGCCAGTAGTGCAGGAATGAACACTGAAGCTTTCTTT CASSAGMNTEAFF
- TRBJ1-2 TRBV27 - TGTGCCAGCAGACCTTACGACAGGAACTATGGCTACACCTTC CASRPYDRNYGYTF
- TRBJ1-2 TRBV4-1 - TGCGCCAGCAGCCAACAGGACCTCTATGGCTACACCTTC CASSQQDLYGYTF
once TRBJ1-1 TRBV9 - TGTGCCAGCAGCTCCGAGGGACTCATGAACACTGAAGCTTTCTTT CASSSEGLMNTEAFF
large TRBJ2-3 TRBV4-1 TRBD1 TGCGCCAGCAGCCAAGGGGACAGGTTGAGCGCAGATACGCAGTATTTT CASSQGDRLSADTQYF
- TRBJ1-2 TRBV30 TRBD1 TGTGCCTGGAGTGTACTAGGGGGCGCAGCCTATGGCTACACCTTC CAWSVLGGAAYGYTF
- TRBJ1-2 TRBV6-1 - TGTGCCAGTACCTCGACCCTTAGTGGGAACTATGGCTACACCTTC CASTSTLSGNYGYTF
- TRBJ2-1 TRBV5-1 - TGCGCCAGCAGCTTGTCCCCGGATGGTCAGAATGAGCAGTTCTTC CASSLSPDGQNEQFF
- TRBJ1-2 TRBV27 TRBD1 TGTGCCAGCAGTAGAGAACAGGGGGCCCGGTATGGCTACACCTTC CASSREQGARYGYTF
- TRBJ1-1 TRBV5-4 - TGTGCCAGCAGCTTGTGGACAGTGAACACTGAAGCTTTCTTT CASSLWTVNTEAFF
once TRBJ1-1 TRBV11-2 - TGTGCCAGCAGCCTCAACAGGAATTTGAACACTGAAGCTTTCTTT CASSLNRNLNTEAFF
- TRBJ2-1 TRBV19 TRBD1 TGTGCCAGTAGTACCGGGACAGGGCCGTACAATGAGCAGTTCTTC CASSTGTGPYNEQFF
few TRBJ1-1 TRBV28 - TGTGCCAGCAGTTCGAGGACGTGGGGAGCTTTCTTT CASSSRTWGAFF
- TRBJ1-1 TRBV30 TRBD1 TGTGCCTGGAGCAGGGGGAGAACTGAAGCTTTCTTT CAWSRGRTEAFF
- TRBJ1-1 TRBV5-1 TRBD1 TGCGCCAGCCACATGACAGGGGGGGTTACTGAAGCTTTCTTT CASHMTGGVTEAFF
- TRBJ2-7 TRBV6-5 TRBD2 TGTGCCAGCACCCTAGCCTTTGGGGGGGTGCAGTACTTC CASTLAFGGVQYF
- TRBJ1-6 TRBV7-6 - TGTGCCAGCAGCTTAGCAACCAATTCACCCCTCCACTTT CASSLATNSPLHF
- TRBJ2-7 TRBV5-4 TRBD2 TGTGCCAGCAGCTCGCTAGCGGGGGTTCGCTACGAGCAGTACTTC CASSSLAGVRYEQYF
- TRBJ1-2 TRBV30 - TGTGCCTGGAGTCGCCGGGCCCGGAAGCCCTATGGCTACACCTTC CAWSRRARKPYGYTF
- TRBJ2-2 TRBV5-1 - TGCGCCAGCAGCTTGCCCTCTTCGGGGACCGGGGAGCTGTTTTTT CASSLPSSGTGELFF
- TRBJ1-2 TRBV18 - TGTGCCAGCTCACTGGGTACATATGGCTACACCTTC CASSLGTYGYTF
- TRBJ2-7 TRBV5-4 TRBD2 TGTGCCAGCAGCACCGCGTCTAGCGGGGGGTCCTACGAGCAGTACTTC CASSTASSGGSYEQYF
- TRBJ2-7 TRBV5-1 - TGCGCCAGCAGCTTGGGGCAGGTTAGGATGGACGAGCAGTACTTC CASSLGQVRMDEQYF
few TRBJ1-4 TRBV5-4 TRBD1 TGTGCCAGCAGCTCCATCGGACAGGGGGCGAGGGGTGAAAAACTGTTTTTT CASSSIGQGARGEKLFF
- TRBJ1-1 TRBV9 - TGTGCCAGCAGCGTAGCGGGGTTGAACACTGAAGCTTTCTTT CASSVAGLNTEAFF